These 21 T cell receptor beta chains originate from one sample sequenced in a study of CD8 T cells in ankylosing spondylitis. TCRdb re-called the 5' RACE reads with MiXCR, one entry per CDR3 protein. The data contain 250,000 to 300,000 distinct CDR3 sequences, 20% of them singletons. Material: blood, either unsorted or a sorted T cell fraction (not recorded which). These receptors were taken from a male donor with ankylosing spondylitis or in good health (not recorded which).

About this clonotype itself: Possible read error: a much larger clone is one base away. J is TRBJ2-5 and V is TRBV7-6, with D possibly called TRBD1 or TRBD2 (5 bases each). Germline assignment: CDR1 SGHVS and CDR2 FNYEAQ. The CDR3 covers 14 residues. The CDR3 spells CVSTPSGPQETQYF. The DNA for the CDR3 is TGTGTCAGCACCCCGTCGGGGCCCCAAGAGACCCAGTACTTC.

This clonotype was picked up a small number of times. CDR3 in DNA: TGCGCCAGCAGCCCGGCGCTAGCGGGGAACTCCTACAATGAGCAGTTCTTC. This translates into CASSPALAGNSYNEQFF. The chain carries TRBV5-1 and TRBJ2-1; TRBD2 aligns across 9 bases. V shed 4 bases and J 0 bases; nucleotides not matched to a gene: 8. CDR3 length equals 17 residues. Germline V gene lookup returns CDR1 SGHRS and CDR2 YFSETQ.

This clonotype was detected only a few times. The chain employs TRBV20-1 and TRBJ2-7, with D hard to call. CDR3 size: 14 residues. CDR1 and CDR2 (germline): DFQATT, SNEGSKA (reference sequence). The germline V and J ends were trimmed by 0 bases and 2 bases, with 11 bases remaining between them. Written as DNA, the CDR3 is TGCAGTGCTAGAGATCTGGGCACGCCCTACGAGCAGTACGTC. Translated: CSARDLGTPYEQYV.

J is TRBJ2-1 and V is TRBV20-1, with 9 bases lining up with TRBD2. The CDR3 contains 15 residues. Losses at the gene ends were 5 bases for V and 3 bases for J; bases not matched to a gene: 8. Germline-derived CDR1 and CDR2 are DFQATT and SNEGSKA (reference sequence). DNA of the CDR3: TGCAGTGCTCCGGTAGCGGGAGTGTACTACAATGAGCAGTTCTTC. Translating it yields CSAPVAGVYYNEQFF.

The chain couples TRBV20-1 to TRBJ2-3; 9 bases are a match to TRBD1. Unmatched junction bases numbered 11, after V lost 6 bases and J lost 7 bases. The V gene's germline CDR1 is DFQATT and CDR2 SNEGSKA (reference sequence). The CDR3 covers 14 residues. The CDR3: CSATGTGYGYTQYF. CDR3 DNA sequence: TGCAGTGCGACCGGGACAGGGTACGGATATACGCAGTATTTT.

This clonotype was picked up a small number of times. CDR3 region: CATSDPSGSRAGELFF. The CDR3 DNA reads TGTGCCACCAGTGATCCCAGCGGGAGTCGTGCCGGGGAGCTGTTTTTT. The chain has TRBV24-1 and TRBJ2-2; 8 nucleotides align to TRBD2. Germline V lookup: CDR1 KGHDR, CDR2 SFDVKD. The V and J ends lost 3 bases and 6 bases, in that order; junction bases with no gene match: 8. The CDR3 spans 16 residues.

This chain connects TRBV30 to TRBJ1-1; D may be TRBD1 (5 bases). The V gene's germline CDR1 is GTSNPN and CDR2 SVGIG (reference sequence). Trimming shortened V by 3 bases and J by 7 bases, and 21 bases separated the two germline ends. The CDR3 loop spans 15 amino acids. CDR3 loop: CAWSLGKGRKGEAFF. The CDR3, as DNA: TGTGCCTGGAGCCTGGGGAAGGGGCGAAAGGGTGAAGCTTTCTTT.

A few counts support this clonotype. The CDR3 spells CASTSSGTAGYGYTF. CDR3 DNA sequence: TGCGCCAGCACCTCTTCCGGGACAGCAGGCTATGGCTACACCTTC. V gene TRBV10-2 combines with J gene TRBJ1-2; 7 bases are a match to TRBD1. The CDR3 length is 15 residues. Germline CDR1 WSHSY, CDR2 SAAADI. Trimming at V came to 7 bases and at J to 4 bases, leaving 12 bases not matched to a gene.

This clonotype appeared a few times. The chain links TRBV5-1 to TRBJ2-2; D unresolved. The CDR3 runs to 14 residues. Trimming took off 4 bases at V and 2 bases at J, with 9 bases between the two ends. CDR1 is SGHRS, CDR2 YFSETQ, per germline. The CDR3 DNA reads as TGCGCCAGCAGCACCGCTTTAAACACCGGGGAGCTGTTTTTT. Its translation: CASSTALNTGELFF.

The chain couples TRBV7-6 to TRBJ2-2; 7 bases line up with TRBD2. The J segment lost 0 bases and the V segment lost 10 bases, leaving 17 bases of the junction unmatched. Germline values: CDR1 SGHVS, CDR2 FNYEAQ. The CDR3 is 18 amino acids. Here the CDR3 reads CATMRGGAPHTNTGELFF. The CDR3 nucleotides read TGTGCCACCATGAGGGGAGGGGCCCCCCATACGAACACCGGGGAGCTGTTTTTT. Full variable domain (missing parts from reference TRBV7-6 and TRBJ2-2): GAGVSQSPRYKVTKRGQDVALRCDPISGHVSLYWYRQALGQGPEFLTYFNYEAQQDKSGLPNDRFSAERPEGSISTLTIQRTEQRDSAMYRCATMRGGAPHTNTGELFFGEGSRLTVL.

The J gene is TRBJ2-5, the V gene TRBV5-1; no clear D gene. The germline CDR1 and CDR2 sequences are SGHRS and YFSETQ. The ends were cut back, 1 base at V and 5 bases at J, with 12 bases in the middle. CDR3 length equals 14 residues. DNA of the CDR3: TGCGCCAGCAGCTTGAAGGGTGCGACGGAGACCCAGTACTTC. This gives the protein CASSLKGATETQYF.

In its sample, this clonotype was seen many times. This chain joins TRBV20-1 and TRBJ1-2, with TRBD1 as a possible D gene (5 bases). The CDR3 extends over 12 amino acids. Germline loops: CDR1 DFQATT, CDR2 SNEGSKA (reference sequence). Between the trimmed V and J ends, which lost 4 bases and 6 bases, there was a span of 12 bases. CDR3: CSAKIKGDGYTF. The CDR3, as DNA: TGCAGTGCTAAAATCAAAGGGGATGGCTACACCTTC.

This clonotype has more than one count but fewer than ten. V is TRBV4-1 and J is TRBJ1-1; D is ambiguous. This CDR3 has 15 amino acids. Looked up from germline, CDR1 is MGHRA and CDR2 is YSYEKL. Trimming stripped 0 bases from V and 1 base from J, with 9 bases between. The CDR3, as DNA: TGCGCCAGCAGCCAAGATTTCCAGCCGAACACTGAAGCTTTCTTT. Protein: CASSQDFQPNTEAFF.

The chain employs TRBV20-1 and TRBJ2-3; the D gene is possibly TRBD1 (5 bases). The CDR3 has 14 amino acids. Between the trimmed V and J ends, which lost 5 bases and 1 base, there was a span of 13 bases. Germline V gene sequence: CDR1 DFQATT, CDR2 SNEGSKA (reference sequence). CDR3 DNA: TGCAGTGCTTGCGACAGCCATCGCACAGATACGCAGTATTTT. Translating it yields CSACDSHRTDTQYF.

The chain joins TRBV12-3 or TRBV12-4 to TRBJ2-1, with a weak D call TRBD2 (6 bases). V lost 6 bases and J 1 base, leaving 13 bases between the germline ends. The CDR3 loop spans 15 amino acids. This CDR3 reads CASSPALASYNEQFF. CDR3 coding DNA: TGTGCCAGCAGCCCCGCGCTAGCGTCCTACAATGAGCAGTTCTTC.

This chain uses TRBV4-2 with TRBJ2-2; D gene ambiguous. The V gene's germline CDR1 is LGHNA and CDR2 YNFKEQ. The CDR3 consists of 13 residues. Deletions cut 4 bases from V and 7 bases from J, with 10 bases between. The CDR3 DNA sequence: TGTGCCAGCAGCCCGCTTCTACTCGGGGAGCTGTTTTTT. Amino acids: CASSPLLLGELFF.

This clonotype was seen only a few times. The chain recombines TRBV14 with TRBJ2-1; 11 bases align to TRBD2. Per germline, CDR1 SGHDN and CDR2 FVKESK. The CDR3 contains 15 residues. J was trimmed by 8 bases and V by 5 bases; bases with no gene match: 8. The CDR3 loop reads CASSSIAGGPDEQFF. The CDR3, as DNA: TGTGCCAGCAGCTCTATAGCGGGAGGGCCAGATGAGCAGTTCTTC.

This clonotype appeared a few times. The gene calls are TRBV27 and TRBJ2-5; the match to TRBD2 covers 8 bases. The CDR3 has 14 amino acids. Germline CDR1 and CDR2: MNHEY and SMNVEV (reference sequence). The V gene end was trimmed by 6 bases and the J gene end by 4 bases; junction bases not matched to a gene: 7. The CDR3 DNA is TGTGCCAGCAGCAAGGGACTAGGGGGAGAGACCCAGTACTTC. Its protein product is CASSKGLGGETQYF.

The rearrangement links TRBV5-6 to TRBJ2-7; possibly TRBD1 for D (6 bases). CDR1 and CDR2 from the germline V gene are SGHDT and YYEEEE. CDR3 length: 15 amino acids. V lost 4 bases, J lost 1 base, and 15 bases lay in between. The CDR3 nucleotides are TGTGCCAGCAGCCAGAGACAGGCACCTTCCTACGAGCAGTACGTC. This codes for CASSQRQAPSYEQYV.

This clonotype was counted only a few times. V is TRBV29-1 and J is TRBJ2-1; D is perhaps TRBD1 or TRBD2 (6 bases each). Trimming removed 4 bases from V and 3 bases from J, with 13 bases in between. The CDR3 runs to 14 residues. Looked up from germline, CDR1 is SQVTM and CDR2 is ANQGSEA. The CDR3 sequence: CSVGHGGYYNEQFF. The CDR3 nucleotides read TGCAGCGTTGGGCACGGGGGCTACTACAATGAGCAGTTCTTC.

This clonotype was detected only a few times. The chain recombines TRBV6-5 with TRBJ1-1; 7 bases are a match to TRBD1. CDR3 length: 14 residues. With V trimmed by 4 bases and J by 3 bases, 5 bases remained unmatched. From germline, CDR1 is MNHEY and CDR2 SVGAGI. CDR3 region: CASSSPGGDTEAFF. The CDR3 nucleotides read TGTGCCAGCAGTTCCCCAGGGGGGGACACTGAAGCTTTCTTT.